This T cell receptor (beta chain) was recovered during a study of T cells in localized non-small cell lung cancer. On this clone itself: Its matching antigen is unknown.

General study findings and limits: Analysis by sequencing included only one tumor region, so heterogeneity remains possible. Blood T cell density predicted longer survival; adjacent-lung clonality, shorter. Researchers found a median around 50 of the top 100 tumor clones in adjacent lung.

The CDR3 has 14 residues. Germline CDR1 and CDR2: SGHRS and YFSETQ. V lost 4 bases and J 0 bases, leaving 9 bases between the germline ends. The data were produced by immunoSEQ multiplex PCR, yet TCRdb's version contains in-frame clones alone and is incomplete. The table lists more than 25,000 clones, roughly 91% of them singletons. The chain combines TRBV5-1 with TRBJ2-3, with D possibly being TRBD2 (5 bases). The sequence was obtained from a female donor over 55 with stage III squamous cell lung carcinoma. The material was peripheral blood, obtained before any cancer treatment. CDR3 in amino acids: CASSRERSTDTQYF. The CDR3 DNA reads as TGCGCCAGCAGCCGGGAAAGGAGCACAGATACGCAGTATTTT.